The rows below give T cell receptor beta chains drawn from one sample of a study of vaccination and CD4 T cells after COVID-19. TCRdb reprocessed the PCR reads via MiXCR and lists one record per CDR3 protein. The data contain some 17,000 distinct CDR3 sequences, 60% to 80% of them singletons. These receptors' targets are unknown. The source material was CD4+ T cells from blood, cultured in vitro. Receptors originate from a human donor who had recovered from COVID-19. Each CDR3 is given with its conserved first and last residue. A D gene is named only where the DNA matches it firmly. Some rows mark clone size as missing; the rest say once, few, many or name a class of expanded clone.

>few|TRBV6-1|TRBJ1-5|-|16
CASSEGPVLGNQPQHF
TGTGCCAGCAGTGAAGGGCCAGTCCTAGGCAATCAGCCCCAGCATTTT
>-|TRBV27|TRBJ1-5|-|15
CASSSIGGTNQPQHF
TGTGCCAGCAGTTCTATTGGGGGTACCAATCAGCCCCAGCATTTT
>-|TRBV7-2|TRBJ2-1|-|15
CASSLVLGGANEQFF
TGTGCCAGCAGCTTGGTACTGGGGGGGGCCAATGAGCAGTTCTTC
>-|TRBV6-1|TRBJ2-7|TRBD2|15
CASRKTSGDSYEQYF
TGTGCCAGCAGAAAGACTAGCGGGGATAGCTACGAGCAGTACTTC
>-|TRBV5-8|TRBJ1-2|TRBD1|18
CASSLDGGTARANYGYTF
TGTGCCAGCAGCTTGGATGGTGGGACAGCGAGAGCTAACTATGGCTACACCTTC
>-|TRBV6-1|TRBJ1-2|-|14
CASSPPGTRYGYTF
TGTGCCAGCAGTCCCCCCGGGACAAGATATGGCTACACCTTC
>-|TRBV28|TRBJ1-1|-|12
CASSPPDRNAFF
TGTGCCAGCAGCCCACCCGACAGGAACGCTTTCTTT
>-|TRBV20-1|TRBJ2-1|TRBD2|13
CSAVTSAYNEQFF
TGCAGTGCTGTGACTAGCGCATACAATGAGCAGTTCTTC
>-|TRBV27|TRBJ2-5|-|12
CASSFYGETQYF
TGTGCCAGCAGTTTTTATGGAGAGACCCAGTACTTC
>-|TRBV6-1|TRBJ1-5|-|15
CASSESGAMWQPQHF
TGTGCCAGCAGTGAAAGCGGGGCTATGTGGCAGCCCCAGCATTTT
>-|TRBV7-9|TRBJ1-1|TRBD1|15
CASSLLPKGATEAFF
TGCGCCAGCAGCTTGCTCCCCAAGGGGGCGACTGAAGCTTTCTTT
>-|TRBV5-1|TRBJ2-5|-|13
CASRPESQETQYF
TGCGCCAGCAGGCCCGAGTCCCAAGAGACCCAGTACTTC
>-|TRBV11-3|TRBJ1-4|-|14
CASSSMRTNEKLFF
TGTGCCAGCAGCTCGATGCGGACTAATGAAAAACTGTTTTTT
>once|TRBV6-5|TRBJ2-1|TRBD1|16
CASSYGNRGEYNEQFF
TGTGCCAGCAGTTACGGGAACAGGGGGGAGTACAATGAGCAGTTCTTC
>-|TRBV7-9|TRBJ2-3|-|13
CASSPRLLDTQYF
TGTGCCAGCAGCCCCCGTCTGCTAGATACGCAGTATTTT
>-|TRBV20-1|TRBJ1-2|TRBD1|15
CSARGVTGTGTDYTF
TGCAGTGCTAGAGGGGTAACCGGGACAGGGACAGACTACACCTTC
>once|TRBV4-1|TRBJ2-2|TRBD2|16
CASSQPTSGSPGELFF
TGCGCCAGCAGCCAACCGACTAGCGGGAGCCCCGGGGAGCTGTTTTTT
>-|TRBV19|TRBJ1-5|TRBD1|15
CASNPGTVSNQPQHF
TGTGCCAGTAACCCAGGGACAGTTAGCAATCAGCCCCAGCATTTT
>-|TRBV2|TRBJ2-3|TRBD1|15
CASSRDRSSTDTQYF
TGTGCCAGCAGCCGGGACAGGAGTAGCACAGATACGCAGTATTTT
>-|TRBV7-2|TRBJ1-2|-|13
CASSEGGFGGYTF
TGTGCCAGCAGCGAAGGGGGGTTCGGGGGCTACACCTTC
>-|TRBV11-3|TRBJ2-3|-|14
CASSSPGETDTQYF
TGTGCCAGCAGCTCGCCAGGGGAAACAGATACGCAGTATTTT
>once|TRBV2|TRBJ1-1|-|14
CASLGQSIPTAAFF
TGTGCCAGTCTCGGACAGTCCATCCCCACAGCGGCTTTCTTT